This entry describes one TCR beta chain. Its target is not known. CDR3 length: 15 amino acids. Trimming took 5 bases from V and 6 from J; bases not matched to a gene: 7. The germline CDR1 and CDR2 sequences are LGHNA and YSLEER. Assay used: immunoSEQ multiplex PCR; TCRdb lists only in-frame clones, some missing. Of 110,000 to 150,000 clones in the sample, approximately 90% were seen once. The data are from a study of T cell responses to AZD1222 COVID-19 vaccine. The study, taken as a whole, reports: Per reports, nearly half of all spike-specific TCRs target regions that are unmutated in variants. Just six or seven AZD1222 recipients tested seropositive at baseline. Recipients of two AZD1222 doses showed rising Spike-specific TCR breadth and depth.

The material sequenced was peripheral blood, taken on day 0 of AZD1222 vaccination. This sequence originates from an adult in good health. The chain couples TRBV4-3 to TRBJ2-1; 10 bases line up with TRBD2. The CDR3 protein is CASSTKREGPNEQFF. The CDR3 region has the DNA TGCGCCAGCAGCACCAAGCGGGAGGGCCCCAATGAGCAGTTCTTC.